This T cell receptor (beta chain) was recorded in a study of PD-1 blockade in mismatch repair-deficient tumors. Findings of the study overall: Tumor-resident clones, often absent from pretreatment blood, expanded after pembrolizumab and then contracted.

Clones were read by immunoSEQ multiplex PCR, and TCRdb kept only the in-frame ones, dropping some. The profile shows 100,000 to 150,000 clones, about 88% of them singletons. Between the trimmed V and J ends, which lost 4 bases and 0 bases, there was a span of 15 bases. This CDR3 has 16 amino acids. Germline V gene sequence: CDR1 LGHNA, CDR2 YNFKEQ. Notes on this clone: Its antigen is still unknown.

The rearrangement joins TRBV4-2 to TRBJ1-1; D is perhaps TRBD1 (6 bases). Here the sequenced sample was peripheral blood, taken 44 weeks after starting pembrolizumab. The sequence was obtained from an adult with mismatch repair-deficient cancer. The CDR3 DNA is TGTGCCAGCAGCCCCGAAAGGGGACAAATGAACACTGAAGCTTTCTTT. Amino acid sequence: CASSPERGQMNTEAFF.